This T cell receptor (beta chain) is from a study of blood T cell repertoires in COVID-19. Study information: The origin of the acute and convalescent COVID-19 samples was the United States, Italy and Spain. In each case, the material was cDNA or gDNA derived from T cells, B-cell-depleted T cells, or PBMCs.

Under the authors' procedure: By means of reference gene primer amplification, nucleated cell counts were estimated. Repertoires were generated with immunoSEQ multiplex PCR, while TCRdb's copy carries only in-frame clones and drops some. V, J and clone size are those of that table, while D and trimming were read from the DNA. The sample yields about 360,000 clones, around nine tenths seen once. There are 15 residues in the CDR3. Losses at the gene ends were 6 bases for V and 2 bases for J; bases not matched to a gene: 7. Germline V gives CDR1 SNHLY, CDR2 FYNNEI. This receptor was taken from a human donor in a cohort sampled during active COVID-19. The V gene is TRBV2, the J gene TRBJ2-1; TRBD2 aligns across 7 bases. The sequenced material came from peripheral blood. This CDR3 reads CASRRLATAYNEQFF. CDR3 sequence (DNA): TGTGCCAGCAGGAGACTAGCCACAGCCTACAATGAGCAGTTCTTC.